The 32 T cell receptor beta chains presented below share a single source sample, sequenced in a study of T cell responses to AZD1222 COVID-19 vaccine (dated by TCRdb to the early 2020s). Sample time point, as interpreted from the label and publication: baseline before first vaccination. Receptor libraries were prepared by the immunoSEQ multiplex PCR assay. The table was pulled from immuneACCESS by TCRdb, which kept in-frame rearrangements only. Such tables lose some clones; where checked, under half of the loss comes from unresolved V genes, and the rest has no known cause. This sample is represented by 180,000 or so clones; approximately 94% of them were singletons. The top ten clonotypes cover about 0.6% of the sample. Sequencing was performed on peripheral blood, taken on day 0 of AZD1222 vaccination. The receptors were gathered from an adult in good health.

The rearrangement joins TRBV15 to TRBJ1-5; D not certain. The CDR3 contains 15 residues. Trimming took 0 bases from V and 6 from J, leaving 12 bases between them. Looked up from germline, CDR1 is LNHNV and CDR2 is YYDKDF (reference sequence). The chain's CDR3 is CATSREGRAPQPQHF. The CDR3 bases are TGTGCCACCAGCAGAGAAGGGCGGGCTCCTCAGCCCCAGCATTTT.

The chain has TRBV6-1 and TRBJ2-2, with a possible D match to TRBD1 (6 bases). Germline V gene lookup returns CDR1 MNHNS and CDR2 SASEGT. This CDR3 is 15 amino acids long. Trimming cost V 5 bases and J 5 bases, with 15 bases left between them. CDR3: CASSSQGSRTGELFF. CDR3 nucleotide sequence: TGTGCCAGCAGTTCACAGGGATCCCGAACCGGGGAGCTGTTTTTT.

The genes are TRBV5-5 and TRBJ1-4; 9 positions agree with TRBD1. The CDR3 has 15 amino acids. The germline gives CDR1 SGHKS, CDR2 YYEKEE (reference sequence). J was trimmed by 4 bases and V by 4 bases; bases with no gene match: 5. CDR3 sequence: CASSLTGGGNEKLFF. In nucleotides, the CDR3 is TGTGCCAGCAGCCTAACAGGGGGCGGTAATGAAAAACTGTTTTTT.

The chain joins TRBV3-1 (or the pseudogene TRBV3-2) to TRBJ1-6, with D unresolved. CDR1 is LGHDT, CDR2 YNNKEL, per germline (reference sequence). The CDR3 extends over 13 amino acids. The V end lost 1 base, the J end lost 5 bases, and 3 bases lay between the germline ends. The CDR3 loop is CASSQADNSPLHF. CDR3 nucleotides: TGTGCCAGCAGCCAAGCCGATAATTCACCCCTCCACTTT.

The chain links TRBV5-5 to TRBJ1-4; D remains unclear. This CDR3 has 13 amino acids. Germline V lookup: CDR1 SGHKS, CDR2 YYEKEE (reference sequence). V was pared by 4 bases and J by 8 bases, with 12 bases between. CDR3 bases: TGTGCCAGCAGCCCCACCCTCCGGGAAAAACTGTTTTTT. Translation gives CASSPTLREKLFF.

The chain couples TRBV6-1 to TRBJ1-3; perhaps TRBD1 as D (6 bases). Germline CDR1 and CDR2: MNHNS and SASEGT. This CDR3 comprises 15 residues. V was trimmed by 1 base and J by 0 bases, leaving 7 bases between them. CDR3 coding DNA: TGTGCCAGCAGTGAAGGACAGGTCTCTGGAAACACCATATATTTT. It codes for CASSEGQVSGNTIYF.

The CDR3 DNA follows: TGTGCCACGGCGGGAGAGGCAAACACCGGGGAGCTGTTTTTT. As protein: CATAGEANTGELFF. This sequence joins TRBV25-1 and TRBJ2-2, with TRBD2 identical over 7 bases. This CDR3 spans 14 amino acids. J was trimmed by 2 bases and V by 10 bases; bases with no gene match: 7. Germline CDR1 reads MGHDK; CDR2 reads SYGVNS.

The genes are TRBV18 and TRBJ1-2; no firm D call. Trimming took off 6 bases at V and 3 bases at J, with 14 bases between the two ends. The CDR3 totals 14 residues. Germline V gene data show CDR1 as KGHSH and CDR2 as LQKENI. Written as DNA, the CDR3 is TGTGCCAGCTCGCGTGACCTCTCGGACTATGGCTACACCTTC. This translates into CASSRDLSDYGYTF.

This clone showed up just once. The chain joins TRBV4-1 to TRBJ2-2; unclear D gene. The germline V gene has CDR1 MGHRA and CDR2 YSYEKL. Trimming cost V 2 bases and J 8 bases, with 6 bases left between them. CDR3 length: 12 amino acids. The chain's CDR3 is CASSQHRGELFF. CDR3 in DNA: TGCGCCAGCAGCCAACATCGAGGGGAGCTGTTTTTT.

The chain has TRBV19 and TRBJ1-5; D remains unclear. Germline V gene sequence: CDR1 LNHDA, CDR2 SQIVND (reference sequence). The CDR3 covers 16 residues. The V end lost 2 bases, the J end lost 0 bases, and 11 bases lay between the germline ends. The CDR3 DNA follows: TGTGCCAGTAGTATAAATGCGGGAGTTAGCAATCAGCCCCAGCATTTT. Residues: CASSINAGVSNQPQHF.

The V and J genes are TRBV6-6 and TRBJ1-3; TRBD1 matches 7 bases. In germline, CDR1 is MNHNY, CDR2 SVGAGI (reference sequence). CDR3 length: 17 residues. The V segment lost 5 bases and the J segment 4 bases; nucleotides outside the gene matches: 14. The CDR3 here is CASSPKTTGYLGNTIYF. The CDR3 DNA sequence: TGTGCCAGCAGTCCCAAAACGACAGGGTATTTGGGAAACACCATATATTTT.

V gene TRBV4-1 combines with J gene TRBJ2-7; D is ambiguous. The V end lost 1 base, the J end lost 4 bases, and 11 bases lay between the germline ends. The CDR3 contains 14 residues. From germline, CDR1 is MGHRA and CDR2 YSYEKL. DNA of the CDR3: TGCGCCAGCAGCCAAGTTCTAGGCAAGTACGAGCAGTACTTC. This encodes CASSQVLGKYEQYF.

The J gene is TRBJ2-1, the V gene TRBV6-1; TRBD2 matches at 10 bases. CDR1 and CDR2 (germline): MNHNS, SASEGT. Trimming at V came to 1 base and at J to 5 bases, leaving 2 bases not matched to a gene. The CDR3 loop spans 15 amino acids. The CDR3 region is CASSEGTSGNNEQFF. CDR3 nucleotides: TGTGCCAGCAGTGAAGGGACTAGCGGAAACAATGAGCAGTTCTTC.

The chain has TRBV27 and TRBJ1-5; no clear D gene. With 0 bases removed from V and 0 bases from J, the gap between germline ends came to 9 bases. CDR3 size: 16 residues. Per the germline V gene, CDR1 is MNHEY and CDR2 is SMNVEV (reference sequence). CDR3 sequence reads: CASSLSGGNSNQPQHF. The CDR3 nucleotides are TGTGCCAGCAGTTTATCGGGTGGAAATAGCAATCAGCCCCAGCATTTT.

The chain is built from TRBV5-6 and TRBJ1-2; maybe TRBD1 (6 bases). The CDR3 sequence is 13 residues long. Per the germline V gene, CDR1 is SGHDT and CDR2 is YYEEEE. The V and J ends lost 0 bases and 4 bases respectively, with 7 bases between them. The CDR3 region is CASSLGTAYGYTF. The CDR3 DNA follows: TGTGCCAGCAGCTTGGGGACAGCCTATGGCTACACCTTC.

This clone occurred once. The chain is built from TRBV24-1 and TRBJ1-5; maybe TRBD1 (5 bases). There are 15 residues in the CDR3. The germline V gene has CDR1 KGHDR and CDR2 SFDVKD. Deletions cut 12 bases from V and 2 bases from J, with 19 bases between. Here the CDR3 reads CAAEDRDCGNQPQHF. Written as DNA, the CDR3 is TGTGCCGCCGAAGACCGGGACTGTGGCAATCAGCCCCAGCATTTT.

The chain carries TRBV7-6 and TRBJ1-5, with a possible D match to TRBD1 (5 bases). V was trimmed by 1 base and J by 2 bases, leaving 15 bases between them. The germline V gene encodes CDR1 SGHVS and CDR2 FNYEAQ. This CDR3 contains 17 residues. The DNA for the CDR3 is TGTGCCAGCAGCTTAGGGTATCGGGGGTCGGGCAATCAGCCCCAGCATTTT. Translating gives CASSLGYRGSGNQPQHF.

The V gene is TRBV5-1, the J gene TRBJ2-1, with TRBD1 as a possible D gene (6 bases). Germline loops: CDR1 SGHRS, CDR2 YFSETQ. This CDR3 region has 14 residues. Trimming took off 0 bases at V and 7 bases at J, with 11 bases between the two ends. CDR3 nucleotide sequence: TGCGCCAGCAGCTTGGGCCAGGGGCTTAATGAGCAGTTCTTC. Its protein is CASSLGQGLNEQFF.

The chain couples TRBV5-1 to TRBJ1-1; 7 bases line up with TRBD1. This CDR3 region has 16 residues. Trimming cost V 0 bases and J 0 bases; bases outside gene matches: 5. From germline, CDR1 is SGHRS and CDR2 YFSETQ. The CDR3 coding sequence is TGCGCCAGCAGCTTGGAGGGTCAGGGGGTGAACACTGAAGCTTTCTTT. Its translation: CASSLEGQGVNTEAFF.

Of note for this clone: Other nucleotide sequences from this sample produce the same CDR3. Here the CDR3 reads CASSEGNQPQHF. CDR3 DNA: TGCGCCAGCAGTGAGGGGAATCAGCCCCAGCATTTT. The chain links TRBV10-2 to TRBJ1-5; D remains ambiguous. Per the germline V gene, CDR1 is WSHSY and CDR2 is SAAADI. This CDR3 is built from 12 residues. The germline V and J ends were trimmed by 2 bases and 4 bases, with 3 bases remaining between them.

V and J are TRBV7-6 and TRBJ1-2, with TRBD1 identical over 10 bases. Germline V lookup: CDR1 SGHVS, CDR2 FNYEAQ. The CDR3 length is 15 residues. V shed 5 bases, J shed 6 bases, and the junction held 9 bases outside the gene matches. The chain's CDR3 is CASSLTGTGVDGYTF. CDR3 coding DNA: TGTGCCAGCAGCCTCACCGGGACAGGGGTTGATGGCTACACCTTC.

Worth noting for this clone: The junction shows a germline mismatch at one end, possibly a read error. V gene TRBV12-3 or TRBV12-4 combines with J gene TRBJ1-1; D is ambiguous. This CDR3 has 12 residues. The CDR3 bases are TGTGCCAGCAGTTTAGCGCTGGGAAGCTGGGACTTT. Residues: CASSLALGSWDF.

The J gene is TRBJ1-5, the V gene TRBV5-1; D might be TRBD1 (6 bases). The CDR3 has 14 amino acids. The V end lost 7 bases, the J end lost 3 bases, and 14 bases lay between the germline ends. Germline V lookup: CDR1 SGHRS, CDR2 YFSETQ. Here the CDR3 reads CASSPDSLNQPQHF. The CDR3, as DNA: TGCGCCAGCTCCCCGGACAGCCTCAATCAGCCCCAGCATTTT.

This chain joins TRBV9 and TRBJ2-7, with D hard to call. The length of the CDR3 is 13 residues. CDR1 and CDR2 (germline): SGDLS, YYNGEE. Deletions cut 3 bases from V and 4 bases from J, with 11 bases between. CDR3 residues: CASSAEVGYEQYF. CDR3 nucleotide sequence: TGTGCCAGCAGCGCCGAGGTGGGGTACGAGCAGTACTTC.

This chain joins TRBV10-3 and TRBJ2-7; D is perhaps TRBD2 (5 bases). V was trimmed by 2 bases and J by 5 bases, leaving 22 bases between them. This CDR3 is 17 amino acids long. Looked up from germline, CDR1 is ENHRY and CDR2 is SYGVKD. This CDR3 reads CAISERGRREGGNEQYF. CDR3 bases: TGTGCCATCAGTGAGCGCGGTCGTCGGGAAGGTGGGAACGAGCAGTACTTC.

The V gene is TRBV6-1, the J gene TRBJ1-5; weak D call: TRBD1 (5 bases). V lost 1 base and J 3 bases, leaving 7 bases between the germline ends. Germline CDR1 is MNHNS and CDR2 is SASEGT. The CDR3 covers 14 residues. The CDR3 loop reads CASSEGGANQPQHF. The CDR3 DNA follows: TGTGCCAGCAGTGAAGGAGGGGCCAATCAGCCCCAGCATTTT.

This clone was recorded a few times. The V gene is TRBV2, the J gene TRBJ2-1, with 7 bases matching TRBD2. This CDR3 comprises 14 residues. The ends lost 5 bases at V and 0 bases at J; junction bases unmatched: 1. Germline lookup yields CDR1 SNHLY and CDR2 FYNNEI. CDR3 sequence (DNA): TGTGCCAGCAGTACTAGCGCCTCCTACAATGAGCAGTTCTTC. Its protein is CASSTSASYNEQFF. Using reference TRBV2 and TRBJ2-1 for the parts outside the CDR3, the full variable domain is EPEVTQTPSHQVTQMGQEVILRCVPISNHLYFYWYRQILGQKVEFLVSFYNNEISEKSEIFDDQFSVERPDGSNFTLKIRSTKLEDSAMYFCASSTSASYNEQFFGPGTRLTVL.

The V gene is TRBV11-2, the J gene TRBJ2-7; TRBD2 agrees at 8 bases. The CDR3 length is 14 residues. Trimming at V came to 2 bases and at J to 7 bases, leaving 7 bases not matched to a gene. The germline CDR1 and CDR2 sequences are SGHAT and FQNNGV. CDR3 protein: CASSLTGGPREQYF. CDR3 nucleotides: TGTGCCAGCAGCTTAACGGGAGGGCCACGGGAGCAGTACTTC.

V and J are TRBV5-1 and TRBJ1-4; 9 nucleotides match TRBD1. The V and J ends lost 4 bases and 8 bases, in that order; junction bases with no gene match: 6. The germline gives CDR1 SGHRS, CDR2 YFSETQ. CDR3 length equals 14 residues. CDR3 sequence: CASSRDRVDEKLFF. CDR3 coding DNA: TGCGCCAGCAGCCGGGACAGGGTGGACGAAAAACTGTTTTTT. Supplemented by reference TRBV5-1 and TRBJ1-4, the full variable domain reads KAGVTQTPRYLIKTRGQQVTLSCSPISGHRSVSWYQQTPGQGLQFLFEYFSETQRNKGNFPGRFSGRQFSNSRSEMNVSTLELGDSALYLCASSRDRVDEKLFFGSGTQLSVL.

The J gene is TRBJ2-5, the V gene TRBV28; D could derive from TRBD1 or TRBD2 (7 bases each). Trimming left V 5 bases short and J 5 bases short, with 18 bases between. CDR3 length: 15 residues. CDR1 MDHEN and CDR2 SYDVKM come from the germline V gene. CDR3 coding DNA: TGTGCCAGCAGTACCCTACAGGGGAGGGGGGAGACCCAGTACTTC. Protein: CASSTLQGRGETQYF.

This sequence joins TRBV6-6 and TRBJ1-5, with a weak D call TRBD1 (5 bases). The germline V gene has CDR1 MNHNY and CDR2 SVGAGI (reference sequence). Trimming shortened V by 7 bases and J by 0 bases, and 16 bases separated the two germline ends. This CDR3 spans 16 amino acids. The CDR3 DNA is TGTGCCAGCATCCACCGGCCAGGGAATAGCAATCAGCCCCAGCATTTT. This sequence encodes CASIHRPGNSNQPQHF.

This rearrangement joins TRBV9 to TRBJ2-1, with D perhaps matching TRBD2 (6 bases). Trimming removed 3 bases from V and 8 bases from J, with 15 bases in between. This CDR3 is built from 14 residues. Germline V gives CDR1 SGDLS, CDR2 YYNGEE. CDR3 nucleotides: TGTGCCAGCAGCGCGTCGGGACTCCTCGATGAGCAGTTCTTC. This sequence encodes CASSASGLLDEQFF.